This record looks at one T cell receptor (beta chain) sequence and its context. The target antigen is unknown. These data originate in a study of molecular identifiers for immune sequencing clone quantification. Notes on the study in general: Spiked Jurkat TCR RNA originating from one cell could reportedly be identified amid roughly 970,000 naive cells.

Trimming left V 5 bases short and J 6 bases short, with 14 bases between. This CDR3 has 13 amino acids. CDR1 SEHNR and CDR2 FQNEAQ come from the germline V gene (reference sequence). MiXCR was run by TCRdb on the PCR reads, yielding one entry per CDR3 protein. The table lists roughly 86,000 distinct CDR3 sequences, under 20% of them singletons, with roughly 0.85% in the top ten. The chain combines TRBV7-9 with TRBJ2-7; possibly TRBD1 or TRBD2 for D (5 bases each). The sequence came from a human donor in good health. Some libraries in this study had Jurkat cell RNA spiked in. The sample consisted of naive CD8+ T cells from blood, with Jurkat cell RNA spiked in. As for subset: FACS-sorted CD8+CD4-CCR7+CD45RA+ naive T cells. The CDR3 is CASSPEGSLEQYF. The CDR3 DNA reads as TGTGCCAGCAGCCCAGAGGGGTCCCTCGAGCAGTACTTC.